Below, 19 T cell receptor beta chains from the same sample are listed, as sequenced in a study of cytomegalovirus exposure and HLA in healthy donors. The PCR used 60 Vbeta and 13 Jbeta primers. Generated by immunoSEQ multiplex PCR, the TCRdb table keeps only in-frame clones and is missing some. There are approximately 100,000 clones in the sample, with around 3.5% held by the top ten. The sample comprised PBMCs. These receptors were taken from a man aged 40-50 years in good health and CMV-seronegative.

V and J are TRBV6-5 and TRBJ1-2; TRBD1 aligns across 8 bases. Germline V CDR1 and CDR2: MNHEY, SVGAGI. The J segment lost 5 bases and the V segment lost 6 bases, leaving 8 bases of the junction unmatched. This CDR3 spans 14 amino acids. CDR3 bases: TGTGCCAGCAGCAGGGGACAGGTGGAGTATGGCTACACCTTC. This encodes CASSRGQVEYGYTF.

V is TRBV9 and J is TRBJ2-7, with TRBD1 matching 8 bases. With 3 bases clipped from V and 3 bases from J, the junction kept 8 bases outside the gene matches. The CDR3 runs 15 residues. The V gene's germline CDR1 is SGDLS and CDR2 YYNGEE. The CDR3 DNA sequence: TGTGCCAGCAGCGAGGGACAGGCAGCCTTCTACGAGCAGTACTTC. Encoded protein: CASSEGQAAFYEQYF. The full variable domain, its missing parts supplied by reference TRBV9 and TRBJ2-7, is DSGVTQTPKHLITATGQRVTLRCSPRSGDLSVYWYQQSLDQGLQFLIQYYNGEERAKGNILERFSAQQFPDLHSELNLSSLELGDSALYFCASSEGQAAFYEQYFGPGTRLTVT.

The CDR3 nucleotides read TGTGCCAGCTGTTTGAACACGGGGAACACTGAAGCTTTCTTT. It yields the protein CASCLNTGNTEAFF. The V gene is TRBV6-1, the J gene TRBJ1-1; no reliable D call. Trimming cost V 8 bases and J 1 base, with 14 bases left between them. Germline V gene sequence: CDR1 MNHNS, CDR2 SASEGT. This CDR3 is 14 amino acids long.

The chain joins TRBV7-2 to TRBJ1-1; 10 bases align to TRBD1. V dropped 5 bases and J dropped 0; count of bases not matched to a gene: 6. This CDR3 is built from 16 residues. Germline lookup yields CDR1 SGHTA and CDR2 FQGNSA. The CDR3 DNA reads TGTGCCAGCAGCCCCCCCGGGACAGGGGTGAACACTGAAGCTTTCTTT. It specifies CASSPPGTGVNTEAFF.

The chain is built from TRBV7-9 and TRBJ2-5; 8 bases align to TRBD2. This CDR3 contains 15 residues. CDR1 and CDR2 from the germline V gene are SEHNR and FQNEAQ (reference sequence). The V gene end was trimmed by 5 bases and the J gene end by 4 bases; junction bases not matched to a gene: 9. Written as DNA, the CDR3 is TGTGCCAGCAGCGCCTCGGGAGGGCGGGGAGAGACCCAGTACTTC. It translates to CASSASGGRGETQYF.

V is TRBV4-3 and J is TRBJ2-5; 12 bases agree with TRBD1. V dropped 1 base and J dropped 5; count of bases not matched to a gene: 11. This CDR3 comprises 18 residues. Germline V gives CDR1 LGHNA, CDR2 YSLEER. The CDR3 sequence: CASSQVGTGGGLGETQYF. The CDR3 DNA follows: TGCGCCAGCAGCCAAGTAGGGACAGGGGGCGGGCTGGGGGAGACCCAGTACTTC.

The chain combines TRBV7-2 with TRBJ2-7, with 7 positions matching TRBD1. V gave up 2 bases and J gave up 1 base; unmatched junction bases: 5. The CDR3 is 15 residues long. The germline gives CDR1 SGHTA, CDR2 FQGNSA. This CDR3 is CASSLSGTVSYEQYF. Here the CDR3 DNA reads TGTGCCAGCAGCTTAAGTGGGACAGTTTCCTACGAGCAGTACTTC.

The gene calls are TRBV7-9 and TRBJ2-5; no clear D. This CDR3 contains 11 residues. V gave up 7 bases and J gave up 2 bases, with 5 bases separating them. From germline, CDR1 is SEHNR and CDR2 FQNEAQ (reference sequence). The CDR3 region is CASILQETQYF. The CDR3 coding sequence is TGTGCCAGCATCCTTCAAGAGACCCAGTACTTC. The whole variable domain, filled in from reference TRBV7-9 and TRBJ2-5, reads DTGVSQNPRHKITKRGQNVTFRCDPISEHNRLYWYRQTLGQGPEFLTYFQNEAQLEKSRLLSDRFSAERPKGSFSTLEIQRTEQGDSAMYLCASILQETQYFGPGTRLLVL.

The chain links TRBV6-6 to TRBJ1-1, with D possibly TRBD1 on 6 matching bases. There are 14 residues in the CDR3. Germline V gene data show CDR1 as MNHNY and CDR2 as SVGAGI (reference sequence). The ends were cut back, 5 bases at V and 11 bases at J, with 21 bases in the middle. This chain's CDR3 is CASSDRTPAMGAFF. The CDR3 DNA is TGTGCCAGCAGTGACAGGACCCCCGCCATGGGGGCTTTCTTT.

The chain combines TRBV28 with TRBJ1-6; no clear D. V dropped 2 bases and J dropped 7 bases, with 6 bases sitting between them. This CDR3 has 13 residues. From germline, CDR1 is MDHEN and CDR2 SYDVKM. For the CDR3, the DNA is TGTGCCAGCAGTTTACCTATGAATTCACCCCTCCACTTT. Residues: CASSLPMNSPLHF.

This chain uses TRBV19 with TRBJ2-2; 7 positions match TRBD1. The trim removed 5 bases at V and 7 bases at J, leaving 13 bases unmatched. Germline CDR1 LNHDA, CDR2 SQIVND (reference sequence). This CDR3 contains 16 residues. The CDR3 region is CASSWDVGTEVGELFF. The CDR3 coding sequence is TGTGCCAGTAGTTGGGACGTGGGGACAGAGGTCGGGGAGCTGTTTTTT.

The J gene is TRBJ2-1, the V gene TRBV2; 7 bases are a match to TRBD2. With 7 bases clipped from V and 7 bases from J, the junction kept 13 bases outside the gene matches. The CDR3 has 15 amino acids. CDR1 is SNHLY, CDR2 FYNNEI, per germline. The CDR3 spells CASTPDGGSANEQFF. DNA for the CDR3: TGTGCCAGCACCCCAGATGGCGGGAGTGCTAATGAGCAGTTCTTC.

This sequence joins TRBV13 and TRBJ1-5; D is uncertain. Germline assignment: CDR1 PRHDT and CDR2 FYEKMQ (reference sequence). V lost 5 bases, J lost 3 bases, and 8 bases lay in between. The CDR3 has 13 residues. CDR3 sequence (DNA): TGTGCCAGCAGCAACGGGGTCAATCAGCCCCAGCATTTT. Its translation: CASSNGVNQPQHF.

V usage is TRBV30 and J usage is TRBJ1-3; 11 nucleotides align to TRBD1. CDR3 length: 15 residues. CDR1 and CDR2 from the germline V gene are GTSNPN and SVGIG (reference sequence). V gave up 2 bases and J gave up 4 bases; unmatched junction bases: 4. DNA for the CDR3: TGTGCCTGGAGTCCGGACAGGGGGCAGGGAAACACCATATATTTT. Protein sequence: CAWSPDRGQGNTIYF.

This chain connects TRBV30 to TRBJ2-7; 8 positions match TRBD2. The CDR3 is made up of 14 amino acids. Germline values: CDR1 GTSNPN, CDR2 SVGIG (reference sequence). CDR3 sequence reads: CAAHKSGGSYEQYF. CDR3 DNA sequence: TGTGCAGCCCACAAAAGCGGGGGTTCCTACGAGCAGTACTTC.

This rearrangement joins TRBV30 to TRBJ2-3; a weak D match, TRBD2 (7 bases). The CDR3 runs 12 residues. The ends were cut back, 6 bases at V and 5 bases at J, with 12 bases in the middle. Germline CDR1 reads GTSNPN; CDR2 reads SVGIG (reference sequence). CDR3 loop: CACRGGEDTQYF. Written as DNA, the CDR3 is TGTGCCTGCAGAGGGGGGGAAGATACGCAGTATTTT.

The chain carries TRBV5-1 and TRBJ2-7, with a tentative D call TRBD1 (5 bases). The CDR3 consists of 14 residues. Germline loops: CDR1 SGHRS, CDR2 YFSETQ. V was trimmed by 0 bases and J by 9 bases, leaving 16 bases between them. The CDR3, as DNA: TGCGCCAGCAGCTTGGAAAGACAGTCCCGGGCGCAGTACTTC. It specifies CASSLERQSRAQYF.

CDR3 protein: CSVAVQNIQYF. CDR3 bases: TGCAGCGTTGCTGTCCAAAACATTCAGTACTTC. This chain connects TRBV29-1 to TRBJ2-4, with no clear D. The length of the CDR3 is 11 residues. The V end lost 4 bases, the J end lost 5 bases, and 6 bases lay between the germline ends. Germline-derived CDR1 and CDR2 are SQVTM and ANQGSEA.

This sequence joins TRBV4-2 and TRBJ2-3, with D tentatively TRBD2 (7 bases). Trimming cost V 0 bases and J 3 bases, with 13 bases left between them. The CDR3 consists of 16 residues. CDR1 is LGHNA and CDR2 is YNFKEQ in the germline V gene. CDR3 sequence reads: CASSQDEGGLTDTQYF. DNA of the CDR3: TGTGCCAGCAGCCAAGATGAGGGGGGGTTAACAGATACGCAGTATTTT.